Listed here is a single TCR beta chain. Using a J-beta primer mix together with a sample-barcoded 5' primer, a second PCR was run for roughly 7 to 12 cycles. Each CDR3 protein is one row after TCRdb ran MiXCR on the 5' RACE reads. In the table there are around 1,900,000 distinct CDR3 sequences, around 42% of which are singletons. The CDR3 runs to 13 residues. Germline CDR1 is SQVTM and CDR2 is ANQGSEA. The V gene end was trimmed by 4 bases and the J gene end by 9 bases; junction bases not matched to a gene: 9. These data originate in a study of blood T cells in healthy people across ages. Input material: blood. The clonotype comes from a human donor in good health. This sequence joins TRBV29-1 and TRBJ1-5; the match to TRBD1 covers 7 bases. Written as DNA, the CDR3 is TGCAGCGTTGTACTACAGGGGTCTGGGCCCCAGCATTTT. The encoded protein is CSVVLQGSGPQHF.